The next 13 T cell receptor beta chains were all read from a single sample in a study of tumor-infiltrating lymphocytes in primary liver carcinoma. Starting from 400 to 500 ng of total RNA, TCR beta cDNA was produced with a primer in the constant region. Construction of TCR beta libraries relied on three successive nested multiplex PCR rounds employing slightly modified ARM-PCR. Primers for the first two PCR rounds were TRBV1-TRBV30 forward primers and a C-beta reverse primer (around 11 cycles per round). Via MiXCR, TCRdb re-called the multiplex PCR reads, giving one row per CDR3 protein. The sample has fewer than 350,000 distinct CDR3 sequences, more than 55% seen once. Alongside blood RNA obtained from unsorted whole blood, germline DNA was also extracted. Sequencing used peripheral blood. The receptors here all came from a man aged 40-49 years with primary liver carcinoma and hepatitis B virus infection.

Remarks on this clonotype: Because it lacks the conserved phenylalanine or tryptophan at the end, this CDR3 is likely a read error. The rearrangement joins TRBV12-3 or TRBV12-4 to TRBJ2-3; D is perhaps TRBD1 (5 bases). Trimming took off 3 bases at V and 4 bases at J, with 11 bases between the two ends. The length of the CDR3 is 14 residues. The CDR3 spells CASSLNRYPDTQYL. The CDR3 DNA sequence: TGTGCCAGCAGTTTGAACAGGTACCCAGATACGCAGTATTTA.

To note about this clonotype: Sequence at one end of the junction differs from germline and may be a read error. J is TRBJ2-5 and V is TRBV5-4; unclear D gene. The CDR3 consists of 13 residues. CDR1 and CDR2 (germline): SGHNT, YYREEE (reference sequence). CDR3: CANSLWLEETQYF. The CDR3 DNA reads TGTGCCAACAGCTTGTGGCTCGAAGAGACCCAGTACTTC. Complete variable domain (other parts from reference TRBV5-4 and TRBJ2-5): ETGVTQSPTHLIKTRGQQVTLRCSSQSGHNTVSWYQQALGQGPQFIFQYYREEENGRGNFPPRFSGLQFPNYSSELNVNALELDDSALYLCANSLWLEETQYFGPGTRLLVL.

The sample holds many counts of this clonotype. The chain uses TRBV11-2 and TRBJ2-7, with 8 bases identical to TRBD1. CDR1 and CDR2 (germline): SGHAT, FQNNGV. The junction had 11 bases not matched to a gene; V was cut back by 5 bases and J by 5 bases. The CDR3 consists of 15 residues. The CDR3 nucleotides are TGTGCCAGCAGCGCGCGGACAGGGAACTTCCACGAGCAGTACTTC. As protein: CASSARTGNFHEQYF. Full variable domain (rest looked up from reference TRBV11-2 and TRBJ2-7): EAGVAQSPRYKIIEKRQSVAFWCNPISGHATLYWYQQILGQGPKLLIQFQNNGVVDDSQLPKDRFSAERLKGVDSTLKIQPAKLEDSAVYLCASSARTGNFHEQYFGPGTRLTVT.

A remark on this clonotype: This clone may be a read error of a much larger clone one base away. This sequence joins TRBV4-2 and TRBJ2-5; 8 bases are shared with TRBD2. This CDR3 has 15 amino acids. Germline loops: CDR1 LGHNA, CDR2 YNFKEQ. Trimming at V came to 0 bases and at J to 9 bases, leaving 9 bases not matched to a gene. CDR3 DNA: TGTGCCAGCAGCCAAGACCTAGCGGGCGGGGAGGCCCAGTACTTC. Its protein product is CASSQDLAGGEAQYF.

A remark on this clonotype: One end of the junction is discordant with germline, which a read error may explain. The rearrangement links TRBV5-1 to TRBJ2-1, with D uncertain. The CDR3 totals 15 residues. Germline loops: CDR1 SGHRS, CDR2 YFSETQ. The CDR3 loop reads CASSLLQESYNERFF. The CDR3 DNA is TGCGCCAGCAGCTTATTGCAGGAGTCCTACAATGAGCGGTTCTTC. The variable domain in full, completed from reference TRBV5-1 and TRBJ2-1, reads KAGVTQTPRYLIKTRGQQVTLSCSPISGHRSVSWYQQTPGQGLQFLFEYFSETQRNKGNFPGRFSGRQFSNSRSEMNVSTLELGDSALYLCASSLLQESYNERFFGPGTRLTVL.

As for this clonotype: A read error may produce the germline difference seen at one junction end. The V call is TRBV4-3, the J call TRBJ1-2, with D hard to call. The CDR3 is 13 amino acids. The germline CDR1 and CDR2 sequences are LGHNA and YSLEER. The CDR3 DNA reads TGCGCCAGCAGCCAAGCAGGAGGCGTGGGCTACATCTTC. Its translation is CASSQAGGVGYIF.

About this clonotype: At one boundary the junction diverges from the germline segment, which might be a read error. The V call is TRBV28, the J call TRBJ1-1; the D gene is possibly TRBD1 (6 bases). The CDR3 is 13 residues long. Germline lookup yields CDR1 MDHEN and CDR2 SYDVKM. The CDR3 loop reads CATSLSGVTEAFF. CDR3 coding DNA: TGTGCCACCAGTTTATCAGGGGTTACTGAAGCTTTCTTT.

With respect to this clonotype: Since no conserved phenylalanine or tryptophan closes the CDR3, a read error is the likely cause. V usage is TRBV29-1 and J usage is TRBJ2-3; TRBD2 matches 8 bases. The CDR3 covers 13 residues. Trimming took 2 bases from V and 4 from J; bases not matched to a gene: 2. Germline lookup yields CDR1 SQVTM and CDR2 ANQGSEA. The CDR3 is CSVETSGADTQYL. CDR3 nucleotides: TGCAGCGTTGAAACTAGCGGTGCAGATACGCAGTATCTT.

Worth noting for this clonotype: A much larger clone is a single base away; this may be a read error. V usage is TRBV10-3 and J usage is TRBJ2-1; 8 bases align to TRBD2. The CDR3 sequence is 18 residues long. Germline CDR1 is ENHRY and CDR2 is SYGVKD. V was pared by 4 bases and J by 0 bases, with 11 bases of the junction left unmatched. CDR3 DNA sequence: TGTGCCATCAGTGGCCTGGCGGGAGGTCATCACTCCTACAATGAGCAGTTCTTC. Amino acids: CAISGLAGGHHSYNEQFF.

This clonotype has just a few counts. The J gene is TRBJ2-5, the V gene TRBV12-3 or TRBV12-4; D gene ambiguous. V was trimmed by 3 bases and J by 1 base, leaving 6 bases between them. CDR3 length equals 13 residues. The CDR3 DNA sequence: TGTGCCAGCAGTTTCGCAGTCCAAGAGACCCAGTACTTC. Translated: CASSFAVQETQYF.

The V call is TRBV28, the J call TRBJ2-2; possibly TRBD2 for D (6 bases). CDR3 size: 15 residues. V was pared by 6 bases and J by 0 bases, with 11 bases between. Germline V gene data show CDR1 as MDHEN and CDR2 as SYDVKM. The CDR3 sequence is CASREGMANTGELFF. The CDR3 nucleotides are TGTGCCAGCAGGGAGGGGATGGCGAACACCGGGGAGCTGTTTTTT.

In regard to this clonotype: This is likely a read error, given that the CDR3 carries no conserved phenylalanine or tryptophan at its end. Because the CDR3's place on the DNA is in doubt, the DNA is left out and the CDR3 is given as listed by TCRdb. This chain joins TRBV6-1 and TRBJ1-2. The CDR3 is 8 amino acids in total, end residues counted. Germline values: CDR1 MNHNS, CDR2 SASEGT. CDR3 protein: CAIKRPLL.

V usage is TRBV19 and J usage is TRBJ2-6; TRBD1 matches at 10 bases. From germline, CDR1 is LNHDA and CDR2 SQIVND (reference sequence). There are 17 residues in the CDR3. The junction had 9 bases not matched to a gene; V was cut back by 7 bases and J by 3 bases. The CDR3 sequence is CASIHRDRGRGANVLTF. The CDR3 DNA follows: TGTGCCAGTATTCATAGGGACAGGGGTCGTGGGGCCAACGTCCTGACTTTC.